This T cell receptor (beta chain) was documented in a study of cytomegalovirus exposure and HLA in healthy donors. Use of 60 Vbeta and 13 Jbeta primers characterized the PCR. TCRdb's copy holds only in-frame clones and misses some; the assay was immunoSEQ multiplex PCR. The repertoire consists of around 190,000 clones, with about 69% occurring once and the leading ten covering about 4.8%. This clone has only a few counts. Germline V lookup: CDR1 MNHEY, CDR2 SMNVEV (reference sequence). J gave up 3 bases and V 5 bases, and 12 bases lay outside the gene matches. The CDR3 is made up of 17 amino acids. The rearrangement links TRBV27 to TRBJ1-4; 7 bases align to TRBD1. The sample was PBMCs. This TCR came from a man between 25 and 39 years old in good health and CMV-seropositive. CDR3 DNA sequence: TGTGCCAGCAGTGTGAGGGGGCGGGCGAGGTCTAATGAAAAACTGTTTTTT. It translates to CASSVRGRARSNEKLFF.